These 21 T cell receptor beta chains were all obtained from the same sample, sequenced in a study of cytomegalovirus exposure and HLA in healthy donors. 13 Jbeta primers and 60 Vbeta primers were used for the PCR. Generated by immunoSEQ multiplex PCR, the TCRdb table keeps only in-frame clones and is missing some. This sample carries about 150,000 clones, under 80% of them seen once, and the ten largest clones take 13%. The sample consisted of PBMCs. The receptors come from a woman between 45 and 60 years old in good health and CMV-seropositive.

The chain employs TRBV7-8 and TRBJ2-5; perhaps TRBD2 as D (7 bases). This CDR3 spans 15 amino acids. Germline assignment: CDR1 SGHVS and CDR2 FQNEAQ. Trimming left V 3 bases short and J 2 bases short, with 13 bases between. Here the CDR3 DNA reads TGTGCCAGCAGCTTTGGAGGGGGACTACAAGAGACCCAGTACTTC. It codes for CASSFGGGLQETQYF.

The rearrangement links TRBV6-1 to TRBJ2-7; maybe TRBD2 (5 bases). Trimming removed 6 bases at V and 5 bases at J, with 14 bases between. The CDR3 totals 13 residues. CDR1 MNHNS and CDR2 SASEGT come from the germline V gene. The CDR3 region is CASRLQWENEQYF. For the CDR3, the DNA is TGTGCCAGCAGATTACAGTGGGAGAACGAGCAGTACTTC.

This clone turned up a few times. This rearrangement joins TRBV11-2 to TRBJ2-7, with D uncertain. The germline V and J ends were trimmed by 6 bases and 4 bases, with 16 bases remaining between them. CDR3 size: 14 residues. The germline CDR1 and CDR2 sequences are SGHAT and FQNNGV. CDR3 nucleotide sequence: TGTGCCAGCAGTTTGGCGGTAGGTAGATACGAGCAGTACTTC. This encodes CASSLAVGRYEQYF.

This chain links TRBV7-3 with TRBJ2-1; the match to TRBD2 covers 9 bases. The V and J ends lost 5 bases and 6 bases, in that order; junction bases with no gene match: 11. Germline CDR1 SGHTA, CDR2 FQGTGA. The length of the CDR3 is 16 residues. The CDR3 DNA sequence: TGTGCCAGCAGCCTTCACATGGCGGGGGGGCTCAATGAGCAGTTCTTC. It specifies CASSLHMAGGLNEQFF.

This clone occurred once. The DNA for the CDR3 is TGTGCCAGCAGCGTAGCAGGGACTCCGTACAATGAGCAGTTCTTC. Its translation is CASSVAGTPYNEQFF. The genes are TRBV9 and TRBJ2-1; weak D call: TRBD2 (6 bases). The ends were cut back, 0 bases at V and 4 bases at J, with 11 bases in the middle. The CDR3 contains 15 residues. CDR1 and CDR2 from the germline V gene are SGDLS and YYNGEE.

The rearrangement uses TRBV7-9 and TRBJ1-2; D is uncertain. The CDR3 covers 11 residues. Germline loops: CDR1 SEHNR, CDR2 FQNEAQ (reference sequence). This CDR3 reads CTYEANYGYTF. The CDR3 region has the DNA TGTACGTATGAGGCTAACTATGGCTACACCTTC.

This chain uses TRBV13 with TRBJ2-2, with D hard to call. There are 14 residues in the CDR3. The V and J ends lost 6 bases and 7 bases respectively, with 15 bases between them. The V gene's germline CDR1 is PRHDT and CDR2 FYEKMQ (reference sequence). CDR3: CASRDQVSGGELFF. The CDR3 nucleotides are TGTGCCAGCAGAGATCAGGTATCAGGCGGGGAGCTGTTTTTT.

The CDR3 region has the DNA TGTGCCAGCTCACCACCTAGCAGGACAGAGTATGGCTACACCTTC. It translates to CASSPPSRTEYGYTF. The rearrangement uses TRBV18 and TRBJ1-2, with D perhaps matching TRBD1 (6 bases). There are 15 residues in the CDR3. CDR1 is KGHSH, CDR2 LQKENI, per germline. The V and J ends lost 0 bases and 5 bases respectively, with 13 bases between them.

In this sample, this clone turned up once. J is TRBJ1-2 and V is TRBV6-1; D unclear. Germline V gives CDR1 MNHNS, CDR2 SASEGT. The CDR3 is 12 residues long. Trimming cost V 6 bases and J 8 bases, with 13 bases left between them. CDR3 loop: CASSPEAGGYTF. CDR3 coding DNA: TGTGCCAGCAGCCCCGAGGCGGGGGGCTACACCTTC.

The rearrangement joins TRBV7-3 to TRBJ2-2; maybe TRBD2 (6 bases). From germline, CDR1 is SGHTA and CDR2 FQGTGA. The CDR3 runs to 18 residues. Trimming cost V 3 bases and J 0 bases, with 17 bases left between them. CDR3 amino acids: CASSLGGRRGANTGELFF. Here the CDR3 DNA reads TGTGCCAGCAGCTTGGGCGGTCGGCGGGGTGCGAACACCGGGGAGCTGTTTTTT.

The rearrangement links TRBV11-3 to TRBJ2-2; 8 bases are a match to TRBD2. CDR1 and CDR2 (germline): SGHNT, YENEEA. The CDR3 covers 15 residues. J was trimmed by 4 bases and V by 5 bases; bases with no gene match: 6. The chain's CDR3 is CASSLGGAVTGELFF. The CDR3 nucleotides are TGTGCCAGCAGCCTCGGGGGGGCGGTCACCGGGGAGCTGTTTTTT. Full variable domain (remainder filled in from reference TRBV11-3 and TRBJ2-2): EAGVVQSPRYKIIEKKQPVAFWCNPISGHNTLYWYLQNLGQGPELLIRYENEEAVDDSQLPKDRFSAERLKGVDSTLKIQPAELGDSAVYLCASSLGGAVTGELFFGEGSRLTVL.

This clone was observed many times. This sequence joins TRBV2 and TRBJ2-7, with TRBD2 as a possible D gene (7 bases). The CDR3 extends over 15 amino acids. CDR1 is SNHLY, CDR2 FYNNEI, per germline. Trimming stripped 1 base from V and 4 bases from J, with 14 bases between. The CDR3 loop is CASSEGWGGRYEQYF. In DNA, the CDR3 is TGTGCCAGCAGTGAAGGGTGGGGGGGCCGATACGAGCAGTACTTC.

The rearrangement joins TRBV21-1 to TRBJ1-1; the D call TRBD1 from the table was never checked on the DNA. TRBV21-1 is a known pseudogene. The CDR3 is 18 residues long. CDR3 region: CASSPISVRSKMNTEAFF. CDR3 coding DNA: TGTGCCAGCAGCCCCATTTCTGTCAGGTCTAAGATGAACACTGAAGCTTTCTTT.

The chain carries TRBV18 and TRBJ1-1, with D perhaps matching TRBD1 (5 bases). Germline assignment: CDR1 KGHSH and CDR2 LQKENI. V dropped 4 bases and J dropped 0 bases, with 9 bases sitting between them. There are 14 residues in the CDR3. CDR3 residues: CASSHGGVNTEAFF. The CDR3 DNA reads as TGTGCCAGCTCACACGGAGGGGTGAACACTGAAGCTTTCTTT.

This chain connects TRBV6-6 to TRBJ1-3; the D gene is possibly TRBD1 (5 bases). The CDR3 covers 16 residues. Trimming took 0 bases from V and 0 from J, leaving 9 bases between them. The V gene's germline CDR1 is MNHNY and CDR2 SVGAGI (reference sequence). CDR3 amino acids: CASSYSGGGSGNTIYF. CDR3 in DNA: TGTGCCAGCAGTTACTCTGGGGGAGGCTCTGGAAACACCATATATTTT.

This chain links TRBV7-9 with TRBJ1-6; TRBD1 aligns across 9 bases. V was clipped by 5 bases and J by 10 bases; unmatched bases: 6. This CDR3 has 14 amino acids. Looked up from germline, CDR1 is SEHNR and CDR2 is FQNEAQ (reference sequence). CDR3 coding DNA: TGTGCCAGCAGCCTAGGACAGGGGCGATCACCCCTCCACTTT. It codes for CASSLGQGRSPLHF.

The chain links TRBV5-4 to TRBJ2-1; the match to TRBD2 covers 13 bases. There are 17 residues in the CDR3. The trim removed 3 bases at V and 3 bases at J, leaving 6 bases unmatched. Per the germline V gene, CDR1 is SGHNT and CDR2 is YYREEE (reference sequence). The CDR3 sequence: CASSSRTSGGHYNEQFF. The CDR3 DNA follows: TGTGCCAGCAGCTCCCGGACTAGCGGGGGCCACTACAATGAGCAGTTCTTC.

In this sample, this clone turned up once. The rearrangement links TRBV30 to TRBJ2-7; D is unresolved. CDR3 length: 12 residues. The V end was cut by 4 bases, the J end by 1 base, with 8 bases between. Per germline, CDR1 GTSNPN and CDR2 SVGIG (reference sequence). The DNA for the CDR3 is TGTGCCTGGAACGGTGAATCCTACGAGCAGTACTTC. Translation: CAWNGESYEQYF.

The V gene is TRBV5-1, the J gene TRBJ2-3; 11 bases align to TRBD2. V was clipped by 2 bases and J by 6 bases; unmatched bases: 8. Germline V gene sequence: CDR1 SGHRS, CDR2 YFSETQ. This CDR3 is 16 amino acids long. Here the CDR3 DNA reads TGCGCCAGCAGCTTATATAGCGGGGGGGCCATGGATACGCAGTATTTT. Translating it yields CASSLYSGGAMDTQYF.

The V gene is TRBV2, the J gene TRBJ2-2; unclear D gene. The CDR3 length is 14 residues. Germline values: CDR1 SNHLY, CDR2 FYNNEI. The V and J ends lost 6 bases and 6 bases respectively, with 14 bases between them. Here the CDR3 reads CASSDFGSSGELFF. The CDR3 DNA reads TGTGCCAGCAGCGACTTTGGAAGCTCCGGGGAGCTGTTTTTT.

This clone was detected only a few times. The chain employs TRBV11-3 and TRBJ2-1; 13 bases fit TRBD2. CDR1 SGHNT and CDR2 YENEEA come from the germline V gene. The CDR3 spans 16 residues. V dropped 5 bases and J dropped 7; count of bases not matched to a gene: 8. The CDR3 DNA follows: TGTGCCAGCAGCCGACAGGGACTAGCGGGGAGGAATGAGCAGTTCTTC. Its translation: CASSRQGLAGRNEQFF. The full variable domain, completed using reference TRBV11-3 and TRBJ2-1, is EAGVVQSPRYKIIEKKQPVAFWCNPISGHNTLYWYLQNLGQGPELLIRYENEEAVDDSQLPKDRFSAERLKGVDSTLKIQPAELGDSAVYLCASSRQGLAGRNEQFFGPGTRLTVL.